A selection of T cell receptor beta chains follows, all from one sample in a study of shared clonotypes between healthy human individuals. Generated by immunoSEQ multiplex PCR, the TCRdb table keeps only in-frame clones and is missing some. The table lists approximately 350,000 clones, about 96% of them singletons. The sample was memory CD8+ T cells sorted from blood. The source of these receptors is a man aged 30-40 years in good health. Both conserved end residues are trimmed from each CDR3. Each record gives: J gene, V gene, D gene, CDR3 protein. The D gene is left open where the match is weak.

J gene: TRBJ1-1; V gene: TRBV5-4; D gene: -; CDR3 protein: ASSLETANTEAF
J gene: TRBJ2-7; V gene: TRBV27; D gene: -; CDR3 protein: ASSLEGRTYEQY
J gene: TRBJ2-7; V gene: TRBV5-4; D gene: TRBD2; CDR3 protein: ASSLGGLAAYEQY
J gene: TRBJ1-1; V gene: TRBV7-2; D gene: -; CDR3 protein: ASSLWGRPEAF
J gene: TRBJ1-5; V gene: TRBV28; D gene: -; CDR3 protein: ASSYGPQGGLSNQPQH
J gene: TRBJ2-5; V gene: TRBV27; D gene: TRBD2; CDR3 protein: ASSPPGLAGKTQY
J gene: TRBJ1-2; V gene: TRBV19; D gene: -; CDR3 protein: ASRLRDFYNYGYT
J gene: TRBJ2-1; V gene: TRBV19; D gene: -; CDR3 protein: ASSPDVQNEQF
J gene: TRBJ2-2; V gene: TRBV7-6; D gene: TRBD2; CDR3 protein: ASSLGTRYVPNTGELF
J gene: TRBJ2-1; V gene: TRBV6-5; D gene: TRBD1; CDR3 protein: ASSYGTGGGGNEQF
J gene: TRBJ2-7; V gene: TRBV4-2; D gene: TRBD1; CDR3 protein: ASSQDGTGAPYEQY
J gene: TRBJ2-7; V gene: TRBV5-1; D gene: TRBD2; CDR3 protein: ASSIGSSGSVEQY
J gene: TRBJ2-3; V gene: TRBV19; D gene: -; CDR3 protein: ASSQTEERRY
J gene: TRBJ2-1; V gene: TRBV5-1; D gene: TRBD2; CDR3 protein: ASSSGTSGTIKDNEQF